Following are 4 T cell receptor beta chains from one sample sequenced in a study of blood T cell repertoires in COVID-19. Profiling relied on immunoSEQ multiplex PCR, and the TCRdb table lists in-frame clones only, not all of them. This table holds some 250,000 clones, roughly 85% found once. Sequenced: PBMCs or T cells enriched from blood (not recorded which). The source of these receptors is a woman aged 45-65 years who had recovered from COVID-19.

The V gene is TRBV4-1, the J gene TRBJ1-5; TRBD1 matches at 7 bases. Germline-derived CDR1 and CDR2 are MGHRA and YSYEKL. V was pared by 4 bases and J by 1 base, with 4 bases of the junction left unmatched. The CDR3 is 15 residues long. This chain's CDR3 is CASSPGQESNQPQHF. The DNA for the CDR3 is TGCGCCAGCAGCCCCGGACAGGAAAGCAATCAGCCCCAGCATTTT.

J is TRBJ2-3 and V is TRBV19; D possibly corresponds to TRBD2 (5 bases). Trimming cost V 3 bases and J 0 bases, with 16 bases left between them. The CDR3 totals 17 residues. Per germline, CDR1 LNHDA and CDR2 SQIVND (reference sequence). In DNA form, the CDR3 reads TGTGCCAGTAGTATCCGTCCCCGGGAAACTAGCACAGATACGCAGTATTTT. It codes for CASSIRPRETSTDTQYF.

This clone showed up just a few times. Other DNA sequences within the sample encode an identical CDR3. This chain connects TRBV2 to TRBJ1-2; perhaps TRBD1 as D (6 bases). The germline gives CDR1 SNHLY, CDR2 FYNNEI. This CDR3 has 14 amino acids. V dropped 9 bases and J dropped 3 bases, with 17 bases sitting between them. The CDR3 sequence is CASHEGTYDYGYTF. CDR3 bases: TGTGCCAGTCACGAAGGGACATACGACTATGGCTACACCTTC.

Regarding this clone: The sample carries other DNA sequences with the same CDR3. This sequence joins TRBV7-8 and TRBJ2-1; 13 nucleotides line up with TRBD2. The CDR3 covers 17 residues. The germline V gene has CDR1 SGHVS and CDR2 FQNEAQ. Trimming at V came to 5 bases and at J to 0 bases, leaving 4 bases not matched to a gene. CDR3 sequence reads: CASSPRTSGSSYNEQFF. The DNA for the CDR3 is TGTGCCAGCAGCCCGAGGACTAGCGGGAGCTCCTACAATGAGCAGTTCTTC.